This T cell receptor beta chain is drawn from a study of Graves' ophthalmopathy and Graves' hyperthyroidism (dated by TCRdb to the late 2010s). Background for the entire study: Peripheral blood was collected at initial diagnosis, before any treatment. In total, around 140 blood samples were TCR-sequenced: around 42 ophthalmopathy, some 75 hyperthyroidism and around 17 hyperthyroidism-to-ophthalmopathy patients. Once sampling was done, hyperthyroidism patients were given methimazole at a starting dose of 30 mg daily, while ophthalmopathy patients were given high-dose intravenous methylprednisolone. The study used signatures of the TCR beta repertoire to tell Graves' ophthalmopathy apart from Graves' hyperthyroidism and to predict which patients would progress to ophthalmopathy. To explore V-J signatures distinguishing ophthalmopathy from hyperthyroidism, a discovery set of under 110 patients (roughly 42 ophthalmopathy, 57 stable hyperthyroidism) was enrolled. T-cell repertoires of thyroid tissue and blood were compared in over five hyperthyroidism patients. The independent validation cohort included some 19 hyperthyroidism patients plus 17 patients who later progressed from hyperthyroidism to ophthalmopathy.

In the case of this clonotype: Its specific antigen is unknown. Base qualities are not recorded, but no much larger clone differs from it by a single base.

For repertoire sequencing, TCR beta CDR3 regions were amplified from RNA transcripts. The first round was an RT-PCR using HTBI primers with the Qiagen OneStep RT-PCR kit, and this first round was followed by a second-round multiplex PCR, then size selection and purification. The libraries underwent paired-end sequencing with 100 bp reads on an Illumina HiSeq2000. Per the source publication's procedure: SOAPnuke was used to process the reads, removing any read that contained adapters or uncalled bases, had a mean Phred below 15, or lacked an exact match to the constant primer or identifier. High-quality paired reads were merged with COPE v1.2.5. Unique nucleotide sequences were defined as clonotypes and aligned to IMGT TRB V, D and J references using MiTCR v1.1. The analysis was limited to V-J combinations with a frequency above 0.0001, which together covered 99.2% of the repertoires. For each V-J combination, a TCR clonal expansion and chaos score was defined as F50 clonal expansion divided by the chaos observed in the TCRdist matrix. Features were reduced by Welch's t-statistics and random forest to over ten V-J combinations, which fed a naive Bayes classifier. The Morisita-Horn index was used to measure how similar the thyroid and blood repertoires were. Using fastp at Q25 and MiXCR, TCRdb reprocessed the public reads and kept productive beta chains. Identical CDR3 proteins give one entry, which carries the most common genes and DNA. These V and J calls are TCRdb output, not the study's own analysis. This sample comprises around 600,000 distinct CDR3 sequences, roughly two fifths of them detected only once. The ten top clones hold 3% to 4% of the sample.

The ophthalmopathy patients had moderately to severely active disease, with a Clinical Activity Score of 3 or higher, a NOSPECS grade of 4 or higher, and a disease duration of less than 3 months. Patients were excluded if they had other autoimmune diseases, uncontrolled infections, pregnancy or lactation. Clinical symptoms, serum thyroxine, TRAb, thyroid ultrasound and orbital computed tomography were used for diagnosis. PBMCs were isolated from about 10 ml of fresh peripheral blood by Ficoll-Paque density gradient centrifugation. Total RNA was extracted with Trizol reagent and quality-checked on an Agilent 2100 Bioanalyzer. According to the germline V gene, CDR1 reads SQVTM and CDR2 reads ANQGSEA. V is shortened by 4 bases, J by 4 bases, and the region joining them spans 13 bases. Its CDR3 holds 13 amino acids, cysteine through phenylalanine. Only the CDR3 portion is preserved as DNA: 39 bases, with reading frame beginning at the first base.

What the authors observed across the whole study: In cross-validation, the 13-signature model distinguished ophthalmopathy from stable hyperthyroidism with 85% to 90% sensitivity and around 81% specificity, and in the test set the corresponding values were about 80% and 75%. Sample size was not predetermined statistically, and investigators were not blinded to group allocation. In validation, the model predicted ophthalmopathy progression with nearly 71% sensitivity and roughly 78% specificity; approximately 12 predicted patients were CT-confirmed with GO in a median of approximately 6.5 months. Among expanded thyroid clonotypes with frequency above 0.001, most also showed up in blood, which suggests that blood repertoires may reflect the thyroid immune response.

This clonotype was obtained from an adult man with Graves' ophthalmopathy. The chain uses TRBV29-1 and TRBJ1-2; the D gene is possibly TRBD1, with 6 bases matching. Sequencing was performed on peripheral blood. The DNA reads TGCAGCGTTGGGAGGGGGGCAGCCTATGGCTACACCTTC. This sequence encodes CSVGRGAAYGYTF. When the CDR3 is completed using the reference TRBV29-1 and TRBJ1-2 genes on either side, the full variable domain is SAVISQKPSRDICQRGTSLTIQCQVDSQVTMMFWYRQQPGQSLTLIATANQGSEATYESGFVIDKFPISRPNLTFSTLTVSNMSPEDSSIYLCSVGRGAAYGYTFGSGTRLTVV.